This TCR beta chain is from a study of CD8+ T cells in alopecia areata. Germline V lookup: CDR1 PRHDT, CDR2 FYEKMQ (reference sequence). This CDR3 has 18 amino acids. V shed 5 bases and J 4 bases; nucleotides not matched to a gene: 11. Indicated treatment: oral pan-JAK inhibitor, 5-10 mg twice daily. Sequencing templates came from extracted RNA that was reverse transcribed into cDNA. The method was immunoSEQ multiplex PCR; TCRdb's version includes in-frame clones alone and lacks a portion of them. The sample holds around 100,000 clones, almost 60% seen once. The TCR originated in a human donor with alopecia areata. The sample in question was CD8+ T cells sorted from blood, obtained at approximately week 56, from a patient treated with tofacitinib. The chain has TRBV13 and TRBJ2-2; 12 bases align to TRBD1. The CDR3 DNA reads as TGTGCCAGCAGCCTATCCTCGGGACAGGGGGCGCGCACCGGGGAGCTGTTTTTT. Its protein product is CASSLSSGQGARTGELFF.